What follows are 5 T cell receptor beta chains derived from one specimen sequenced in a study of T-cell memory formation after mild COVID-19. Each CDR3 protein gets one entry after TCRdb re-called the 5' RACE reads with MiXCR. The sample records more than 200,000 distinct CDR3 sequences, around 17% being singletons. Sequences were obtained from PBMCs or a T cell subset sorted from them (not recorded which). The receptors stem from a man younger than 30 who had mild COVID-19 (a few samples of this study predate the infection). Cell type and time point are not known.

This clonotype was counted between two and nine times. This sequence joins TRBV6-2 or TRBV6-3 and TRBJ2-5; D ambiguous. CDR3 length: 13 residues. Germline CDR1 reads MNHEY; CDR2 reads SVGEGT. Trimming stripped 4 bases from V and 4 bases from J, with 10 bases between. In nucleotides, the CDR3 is TGTGCCAGCAGTTTAATCGGTCGAGAGACCCAGTACTTC. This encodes CASSLIGRETQYF.

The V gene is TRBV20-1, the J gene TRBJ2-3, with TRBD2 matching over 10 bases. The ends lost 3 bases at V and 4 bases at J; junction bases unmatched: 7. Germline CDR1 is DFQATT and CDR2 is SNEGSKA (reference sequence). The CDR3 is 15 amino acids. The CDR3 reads CSARISGGWADTQYF. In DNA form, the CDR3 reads TGCAGTGCTAGGATTAGCGGGGGGTGGGCAGATACGCAGTATTTT.

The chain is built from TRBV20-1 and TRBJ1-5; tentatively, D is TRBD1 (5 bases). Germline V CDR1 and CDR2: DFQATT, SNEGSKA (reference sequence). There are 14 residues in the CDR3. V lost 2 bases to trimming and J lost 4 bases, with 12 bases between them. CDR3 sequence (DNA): TGCAGTGCTAGACCAGGGTCCATAAATCAGCCCCAGCATTTT. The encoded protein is CSARPGSINQPQHF.

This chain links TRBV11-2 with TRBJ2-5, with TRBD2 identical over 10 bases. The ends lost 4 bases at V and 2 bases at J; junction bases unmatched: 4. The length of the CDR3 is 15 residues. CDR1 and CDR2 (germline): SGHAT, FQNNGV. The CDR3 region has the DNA TGTGCCAGCAGCTCCCGGACTAGCGGTCAAGAGACCCAGTACTTC. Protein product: CASSSRTSGQETQYF. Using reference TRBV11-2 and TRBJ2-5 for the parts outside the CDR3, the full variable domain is EAGVAQSPRYKIIEKRQSVAFWCNPISGHATLYWYQQILGQGPKLLIQFQNNGVVDDSQLPKDRFSAERLKGVDSTLKIQPAKLEDSAVYLCASSSRTSGQETQYFGPGTRLLVL.

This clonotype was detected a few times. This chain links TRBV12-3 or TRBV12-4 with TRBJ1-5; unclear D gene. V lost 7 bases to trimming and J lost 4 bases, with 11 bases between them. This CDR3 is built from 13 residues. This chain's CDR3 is CASTWSQNQPQHF. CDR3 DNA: TGTGCCAGCACCTGGAGCCAAAATCAGCCCCAGCATTTT.